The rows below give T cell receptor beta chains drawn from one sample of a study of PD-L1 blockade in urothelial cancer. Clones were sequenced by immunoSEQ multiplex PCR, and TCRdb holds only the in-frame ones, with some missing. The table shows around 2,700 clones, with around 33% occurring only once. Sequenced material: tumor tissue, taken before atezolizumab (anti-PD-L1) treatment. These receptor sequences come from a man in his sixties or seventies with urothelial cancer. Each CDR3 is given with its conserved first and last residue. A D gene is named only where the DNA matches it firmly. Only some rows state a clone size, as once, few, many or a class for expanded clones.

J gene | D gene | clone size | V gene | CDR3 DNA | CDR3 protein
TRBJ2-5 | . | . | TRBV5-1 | TGCGCCAGCAGCTTGGACGTTCGAGGAGGGAGGTTGGAGACCCAGTACTTC | CASSLDVRGGRLETQYF
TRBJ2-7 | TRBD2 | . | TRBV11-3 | TGTGCCAGCACCCTAAGGAGCGGGGCGGTCGCGTACGAGCAGTACTTC | CASTLRSGAVAYEQYF
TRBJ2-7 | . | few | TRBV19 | TGTGCCAGTAGGCCCGGGCCAAAAGCGGCCTACGAGCAGTACTTC | CASRPGPKAAYEQYF
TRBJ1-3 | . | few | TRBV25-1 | TGTGCCAGCAGTGAATATGGGCGGTCCTCTGGAAACACCATATATTTT | CASSEYGRSSGNTIYF
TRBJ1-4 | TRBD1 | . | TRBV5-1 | TGCGCCAGCAGCCTGACCAGGGGGCTCCGTGAAAAACTGTTTTTT | CASSLTRGLREKLFF
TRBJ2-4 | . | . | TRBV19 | TGTGCCAGTAGTATAGATCAGACAGCACTAGCCAAAAACATTCAGTACTTC | CASSIDQTALAKNIQYF
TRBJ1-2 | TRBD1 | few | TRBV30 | TGTGCCTGGAGGGGAGGGGGCAGTAACTATGGCTACACCTTC | CAWRGGGSNYGYTF
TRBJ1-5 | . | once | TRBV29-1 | TGCAGCGTTGAAGAGAAAAGGGACTTCAATCAGCCCCAGCATTTT | CSVEEKRDFNQPQHF
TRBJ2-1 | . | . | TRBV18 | TGTGCCAGCTCACCACTAGAATCTTATAATGAGCAGTTCTTC | CASSPLESYNEQFF
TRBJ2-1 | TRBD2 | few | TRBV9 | TGTGCCAGCACCCTGGGTAGCGGGTACAATGAGCAGTTCTTC | CASTLGSGYNEQFF
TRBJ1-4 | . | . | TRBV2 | TGTGCCAGCAGTGAAAACCCGGGAGGGGCGGGTGAAAAACTGTTTTTT | CASSENPGGAGEKLFF
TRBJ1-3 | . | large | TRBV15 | TGTGCCACCAGCAGAGACTGGCCCGGTCGTGGAAACACCATATATTTT | CATSRDWPGRGNTIYF
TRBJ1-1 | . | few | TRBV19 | TGTGCCAGTAGTATGGATCTAGGGTACGGCACTGAAGCTTTCTTT | CASSMDLGYGTEAFF
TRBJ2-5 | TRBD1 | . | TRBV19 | TGTGCCAGTGGTACCGGGACAGTAGAGACCCAGTACTTC | CASGTGTVETQYF
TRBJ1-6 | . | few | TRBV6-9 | TGTGCCATCAGTGACAGGACTGAGTATAATTCACCCCTCCACTTT | CAISDRTEYNSPLHF
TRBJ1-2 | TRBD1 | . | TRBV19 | TGTGCCAGTACCCTAGACAGGGGGCGCGGCGGCTACACCTTC | CASTLDRGRGGYTF
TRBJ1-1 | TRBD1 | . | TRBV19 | TGTGCCAGTAGTCTCTCCCCGGGGCGTTTGACAGGGTACTACACTGAAGCTTTCTTT | CASSLSPGRLTGYYTEAFF
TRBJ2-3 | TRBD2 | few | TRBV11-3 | TGTGCCAGCAGCACCATTTGGCTAGCGGGGGGGCTGGACACAGATACGCAGTATTTT | CASSTIWLAGGLDTDTQYF
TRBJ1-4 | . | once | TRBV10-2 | TGCGCCAGCAGTGAGTCGAGTCTCTTGCAATGGAATGAAAAACTGTTTTTT | CASSESSLLQWNEKLFF
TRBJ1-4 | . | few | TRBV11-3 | TGTGCCAGCAGCTTAGGAGGGGTTGATGAAAAACTGTTTTTT | CASSLGGVDEKLFF
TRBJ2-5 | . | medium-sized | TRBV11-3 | TGTGCCAGCAGCCCCGCTTCAGGATGGGAGGAGGAGACCCAGTACTTC | CASSPASGWEEETQYF
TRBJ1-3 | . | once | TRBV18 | TGTGCCAGCTCACCACCGGGGCGAAATCGAAACACCATATATTTT | CASSPPGRNRNTIYF
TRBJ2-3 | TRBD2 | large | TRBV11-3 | TGTGCCAGCAGCCAGACTAGCGGGGGGTCGACAGATACGCAGTATTTT | CASSQTSGGSTDTQYF
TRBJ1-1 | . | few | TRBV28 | TGTGCCAGCACTCTTTCATGGCAGCTGAACACTGAAGCTTTCTTT | CASTLSWQLNTEAFF
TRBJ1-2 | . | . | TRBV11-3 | TGTGCCAGCAGCTTGGGGGTCAGGGACTATGGCTACACCTTC | CASSLGVRDYGYTF
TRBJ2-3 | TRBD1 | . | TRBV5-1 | TGCGCCAGCAGCTTGGGGACAGGTGAGGGCACAGATACGCAGTATTTT | CASSLGTGEGTDTQYF
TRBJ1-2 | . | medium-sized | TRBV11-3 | TGTGCCAGCAGCTTTCCTGCCCAGGGCTATGGCTACACCTTC | CASSFPAQGYGYTF
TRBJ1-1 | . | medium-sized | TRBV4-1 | TGCGCCAGCAGCCAAGCCGGGTGGGTCACTGAAGCTTTCTTT | CASSQAGWVTEAFF
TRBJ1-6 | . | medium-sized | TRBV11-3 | TGTGCCAGCAGCTTATTACAGGGAAGAAATTCACCCCTCCACTTT | CASSLLQGRNSPLHF
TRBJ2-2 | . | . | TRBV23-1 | TGCGCCAGCAGTCAATGGGGGAATACGGGCACCGGGGAGCTGTTTTTT | CASSQWGNTGTGELFF
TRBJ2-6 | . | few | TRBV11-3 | TGTGCCAGCAGCTTCTCGGGGGCTGGGGCCAACGTCCTGACTTTC | CASSFSGAGANVLTF
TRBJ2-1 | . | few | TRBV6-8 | TGTGCCAGCAGTTACTCGGGGCCGACTAGGTTCGCGACTGAGCAGTTCTTC | CASSYSGPTRFATEQFF
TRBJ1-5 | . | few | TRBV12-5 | TGTGCCAGCACTAGGTCTGGCGGCAATCAGCCCCAGCATTTT | CASTRSGGNQPQHF
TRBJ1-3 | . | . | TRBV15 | TGTGCCACCAGCAGAGACAGGTTTGGAAACACCATATATTTT | CATSRDRFGNTIYF
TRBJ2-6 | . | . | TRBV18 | TGTGCCAGCTCAGTCGGTGGGGCCAACGTCCTGACTTTC | CASSVGGANVLTF
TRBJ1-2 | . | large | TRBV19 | TGTGCCAGTAGGACTCCCAACTCGGGAGGCTACACCTTC | CASRTPNSGGYTF
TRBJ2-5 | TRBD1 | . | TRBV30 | TGTGCCTGGAGTCAAGGGGGCGTTAGTAAGACCCAGTACTTC | CAWSQGGVSKTQYF
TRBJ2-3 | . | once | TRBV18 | TGTGCCAGCTCACCAGGAGCGGGCATCACAGATACGCAGTATTTT | CASSPGAGITDTQYF
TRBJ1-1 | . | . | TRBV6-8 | TGTGCCAGCAGTTACACCTTCGACACTGAAGCTTTCTTT | CASSYTFDTEAFF
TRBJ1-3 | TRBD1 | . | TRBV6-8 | TGTGCCAGCAGGGGACAGAAATACTCTGGAAACACCATATATTTT | CASRGQKYSGNTIYF
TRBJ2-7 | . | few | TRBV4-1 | TGCGCCAGCAGCCAAGTGGGTACAGGGTCCGAGCAGTACTTC | CASSQVGTGSEQYF
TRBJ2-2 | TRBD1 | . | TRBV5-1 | TGCGCCAGCAGCTCGCGGGGACAGGGTACTACCGGGGAGCTGTTTTTT | CASSSRGQGTTGELFF
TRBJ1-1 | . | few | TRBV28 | TGTGCCAGCAGTTTACGAGGGGTGAACACTGAAGCTTTCTTT | CASSLRGVNTEAFF
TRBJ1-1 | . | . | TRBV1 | TGCGCCAGCAGCCGGGAGAGGGCGGGCACTGAAGCTTTCTTT | CASSRERAGTEAFF
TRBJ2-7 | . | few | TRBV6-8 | TGTGCCAGCAGTTACTCGAGAAAGGGAGCCTACGAGCAGTACTTC | CASSYSRKGAYEQYF
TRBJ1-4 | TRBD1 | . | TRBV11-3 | TGTGCCAGCACCATTTCGACAGGGGACAATGAAAAACTGTTTTTT | CASTISTGDNEKLFF
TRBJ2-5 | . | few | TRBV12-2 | TGTGCCGGCTCTCCAAACCCAGGGGGTCAAGAGACCCAGTACTTC | CAGSPNPGGQETQYF